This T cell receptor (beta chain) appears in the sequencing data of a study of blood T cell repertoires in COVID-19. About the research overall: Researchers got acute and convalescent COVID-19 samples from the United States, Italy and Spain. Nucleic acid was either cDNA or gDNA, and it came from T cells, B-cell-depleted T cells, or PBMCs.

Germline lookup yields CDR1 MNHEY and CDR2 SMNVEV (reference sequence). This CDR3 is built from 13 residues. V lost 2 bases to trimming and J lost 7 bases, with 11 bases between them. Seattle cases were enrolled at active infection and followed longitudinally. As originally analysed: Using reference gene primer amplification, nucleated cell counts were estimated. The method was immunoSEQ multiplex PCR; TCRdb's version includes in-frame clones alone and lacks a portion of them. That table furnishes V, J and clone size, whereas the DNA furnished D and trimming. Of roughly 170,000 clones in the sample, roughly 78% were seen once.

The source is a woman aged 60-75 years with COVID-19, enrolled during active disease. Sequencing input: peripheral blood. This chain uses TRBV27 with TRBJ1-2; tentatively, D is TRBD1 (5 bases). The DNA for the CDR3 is TGTGCCAGCAGTTTACAGGGCCCATCTGGCTACACCTTC. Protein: CASSLQGPSGYTF.